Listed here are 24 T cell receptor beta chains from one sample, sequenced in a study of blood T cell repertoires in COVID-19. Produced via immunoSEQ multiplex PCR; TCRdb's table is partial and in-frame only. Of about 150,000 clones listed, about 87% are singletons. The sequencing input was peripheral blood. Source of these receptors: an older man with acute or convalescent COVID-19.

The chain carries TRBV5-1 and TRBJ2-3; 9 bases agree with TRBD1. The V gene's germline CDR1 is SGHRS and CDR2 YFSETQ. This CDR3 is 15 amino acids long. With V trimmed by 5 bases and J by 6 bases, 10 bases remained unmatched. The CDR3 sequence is CASSPTGGGADTQYF. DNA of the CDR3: TGCGCCAGCAGTCCCACAGGGGGCGGCGCGGATACGCAGTATTTT.

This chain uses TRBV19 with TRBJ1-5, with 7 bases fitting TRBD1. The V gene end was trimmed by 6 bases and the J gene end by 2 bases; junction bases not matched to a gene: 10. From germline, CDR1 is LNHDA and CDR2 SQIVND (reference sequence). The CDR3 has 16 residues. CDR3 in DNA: TGTGCCAGTAGCCAGGGGGGAGCCTGGGGCAATCAGCCCCAGCATTTT. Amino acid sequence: CASSQGGAWGNQPQHF.

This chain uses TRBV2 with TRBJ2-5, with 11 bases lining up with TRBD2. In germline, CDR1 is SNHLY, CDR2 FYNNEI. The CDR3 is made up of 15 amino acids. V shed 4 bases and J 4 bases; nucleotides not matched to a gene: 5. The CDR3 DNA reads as TGTGCCAGCAGTGGGGAAGGACTAGCGGGAGAGACCCAGTACTTC. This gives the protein CASSGEGLAGETQYF.

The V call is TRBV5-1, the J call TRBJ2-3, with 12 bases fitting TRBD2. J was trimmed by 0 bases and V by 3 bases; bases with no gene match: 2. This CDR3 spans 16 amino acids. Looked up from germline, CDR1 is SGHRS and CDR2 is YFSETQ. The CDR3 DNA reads TGCGCCAGCAGCTCCGGGACTAGCGGGAGCACAGATACGCAGTATTTT. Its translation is CASSSGTSGSTDTQYF.

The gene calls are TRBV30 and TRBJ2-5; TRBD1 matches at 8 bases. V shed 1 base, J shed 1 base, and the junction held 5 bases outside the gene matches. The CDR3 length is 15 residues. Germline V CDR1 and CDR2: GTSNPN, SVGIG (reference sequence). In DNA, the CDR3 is TGTGCCTGGAGTGCCGGACAGGGCCCCCAAGAGACCCAGTACTTC. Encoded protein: CAWSAGQGPQETQYF.

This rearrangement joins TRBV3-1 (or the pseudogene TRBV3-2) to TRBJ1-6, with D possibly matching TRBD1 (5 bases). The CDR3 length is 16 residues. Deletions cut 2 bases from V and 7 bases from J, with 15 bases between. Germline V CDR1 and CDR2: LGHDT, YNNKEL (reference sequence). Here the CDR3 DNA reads TGTGCCAGCAGCCAAAGACAGCCATTTATGAATTCACCCCTCCACTTT. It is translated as CASSQRQPFMNSPLHF.

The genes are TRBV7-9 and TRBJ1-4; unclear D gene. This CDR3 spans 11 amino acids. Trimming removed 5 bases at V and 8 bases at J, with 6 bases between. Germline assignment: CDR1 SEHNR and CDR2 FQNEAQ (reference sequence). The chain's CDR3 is CASSPLEKLFF. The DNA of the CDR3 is TGTGCCAGCAGCCCCTTAGAAAAACTGTTTTTT.

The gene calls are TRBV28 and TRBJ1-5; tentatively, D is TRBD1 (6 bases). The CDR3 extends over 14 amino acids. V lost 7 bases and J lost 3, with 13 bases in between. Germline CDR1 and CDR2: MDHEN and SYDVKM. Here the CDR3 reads CASIEGGDNQPQHF. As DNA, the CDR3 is TGTGCCAGCATCGAGGGGGGGGACAATCAGCCCCAGCATTTT.

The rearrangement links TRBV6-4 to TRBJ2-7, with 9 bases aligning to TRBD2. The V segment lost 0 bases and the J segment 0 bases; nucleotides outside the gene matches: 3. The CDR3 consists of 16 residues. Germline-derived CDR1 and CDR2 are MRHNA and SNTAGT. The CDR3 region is CASSDSSGGSSYEQYF. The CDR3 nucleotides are TGTGCCAGCAGTGACTCGAGCGGGGGGAGCTCCTACGAGCAGTACTTC.

CDR3 sequence reads: CASSRLYGYTF. In DNA, the CDR3 is TGTGCCAGCAGCCGACTCTATGGCTACACCTTC. The J gene is TRBJ1-2, the V gene TRBV3-1 (or the pseudogene TRBV3-2), with D hard to call. This CDR3 is built from 11 residues. V was clipped by 4 bases and J by 4 bases, with 4 bases between them. The germline V gene has CDR1 LGHDT and CDR2 YNNKEL (reference sequence).

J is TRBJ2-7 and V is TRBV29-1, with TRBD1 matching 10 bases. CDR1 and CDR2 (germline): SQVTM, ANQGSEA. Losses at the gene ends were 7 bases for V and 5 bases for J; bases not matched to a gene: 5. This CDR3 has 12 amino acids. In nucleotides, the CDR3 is TGCAGCGCGGGGGGACAGGGGAACGAGCAGTACTTC. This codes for CSAGGQGNEQYF.

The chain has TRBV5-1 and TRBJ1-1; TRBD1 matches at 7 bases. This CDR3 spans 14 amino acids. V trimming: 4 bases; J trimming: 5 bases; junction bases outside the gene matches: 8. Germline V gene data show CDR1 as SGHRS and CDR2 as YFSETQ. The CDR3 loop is CASSPLDRATEAFF. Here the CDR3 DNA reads TGCGCCAGCAGCCCACTTGACAGGGCTACTGAAGCTTTCTTT.

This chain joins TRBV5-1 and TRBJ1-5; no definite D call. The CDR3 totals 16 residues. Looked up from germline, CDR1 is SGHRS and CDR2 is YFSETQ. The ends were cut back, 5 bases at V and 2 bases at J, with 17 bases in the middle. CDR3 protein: CASSEGVWGGNQPQHF. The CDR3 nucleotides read TGCGCCAGCAGTGAGGGAGTATGGGGTGGCAATCAGCCCCAGCATTTT. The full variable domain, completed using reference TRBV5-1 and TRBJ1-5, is KAGVTQTPRYLIKTRGQQVTLSCSPISGHRSVSWYQQTPGQGLQFLFEYFSETQRNKGNFPGRFSGRQFSNSRSEMNVSTLELGDSALYLCASSEGVWGGNQPQHFGDGTRLSIL.

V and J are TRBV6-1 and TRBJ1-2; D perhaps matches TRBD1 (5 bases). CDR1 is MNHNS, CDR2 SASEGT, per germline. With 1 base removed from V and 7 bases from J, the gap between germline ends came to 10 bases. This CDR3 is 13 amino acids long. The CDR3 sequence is CASSEVGVRGYTF. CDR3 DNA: TGTGCCAGCAGTGAAGTAGGGGTTCGTGGCTACACCTTC.

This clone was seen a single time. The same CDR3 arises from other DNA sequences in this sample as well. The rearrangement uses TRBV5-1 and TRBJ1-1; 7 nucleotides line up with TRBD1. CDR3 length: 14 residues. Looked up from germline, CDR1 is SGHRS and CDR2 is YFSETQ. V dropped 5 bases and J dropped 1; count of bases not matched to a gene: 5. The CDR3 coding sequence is TGCGCCAGCAGTAACCAGGGGGGGAACACTGAAGCTTTCTTT. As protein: CASSNQGGNTEAFF. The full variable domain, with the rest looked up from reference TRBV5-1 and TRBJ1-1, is KAGVTQTPRYLIKTRGQQVTLSCSPISGHRSVSWYQQTPGQGLQFLFEYFSETQRNKGNFPGRFSGRQFSNSRSEMNVSTLELGDSALYLCASSNQGGNTEAFFGQGTRLTVV.

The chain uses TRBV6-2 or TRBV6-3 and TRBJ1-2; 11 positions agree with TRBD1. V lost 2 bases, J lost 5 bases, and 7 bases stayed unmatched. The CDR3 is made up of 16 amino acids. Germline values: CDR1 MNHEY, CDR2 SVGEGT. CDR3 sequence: CASSYRTGGADYGYTF. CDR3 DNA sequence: TGTGCCAGCAGTTACCGGACAGGGGGCGCTGATTATGGCTACACCTTC.

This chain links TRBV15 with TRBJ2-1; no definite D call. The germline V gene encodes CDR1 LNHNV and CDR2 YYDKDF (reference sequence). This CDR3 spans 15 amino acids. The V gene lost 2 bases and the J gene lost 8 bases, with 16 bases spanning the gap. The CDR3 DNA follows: TGTGCCACCAGCAGATCCCCCGACTCGCTGCATGAGCAGTTCTTC. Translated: CATSRSPDSLHEQFF. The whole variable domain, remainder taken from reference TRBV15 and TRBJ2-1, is DAMVIQNPRYQVTQFGKPVTLSCSQTLNHNVMYWYQQKSSQAPKLLFHYYDKDFNNEADTPDNFQSRRPNTSFCFLDIRSPGLGDTAMYLCATSRSPDSLHEQFFGPGTRLTVL.

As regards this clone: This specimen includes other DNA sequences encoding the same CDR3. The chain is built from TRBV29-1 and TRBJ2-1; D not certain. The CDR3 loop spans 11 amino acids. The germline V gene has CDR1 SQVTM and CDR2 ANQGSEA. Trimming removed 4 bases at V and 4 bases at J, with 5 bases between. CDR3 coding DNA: TGCAGCGTTGTTCGGTACAATGAGCAGTTCTTC. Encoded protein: CSVVRYNEQFF.

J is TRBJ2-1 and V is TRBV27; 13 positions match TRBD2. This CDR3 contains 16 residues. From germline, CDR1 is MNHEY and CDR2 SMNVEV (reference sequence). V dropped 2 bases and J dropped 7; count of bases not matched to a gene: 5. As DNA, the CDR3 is TGTGCCAGCAGTTTAGCTCTGACTAGCGGGAGGAATGAGCAGTTCTTC. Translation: CASSLALTSGRNEQFF.

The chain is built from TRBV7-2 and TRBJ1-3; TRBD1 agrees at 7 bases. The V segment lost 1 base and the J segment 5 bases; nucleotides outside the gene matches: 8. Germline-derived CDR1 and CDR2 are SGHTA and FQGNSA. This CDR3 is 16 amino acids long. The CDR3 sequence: CASSLGPRDRRNTIYF. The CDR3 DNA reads TGTGCCAGCAGCTTAGGACCCCGGGACAGAAGAAACACCATATATTTT. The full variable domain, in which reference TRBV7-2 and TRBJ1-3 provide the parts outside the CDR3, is GAGVSQSPSNKVTEKGKDVELRCDPISGHTALYWYRQSLGQGLEFLIYFQGNSAPDKSGLPSDRFSAERTGGSVSTLTIQRTQQEDSAVYLCASSLGPRDRRNTIYFGEGSWLTVV.

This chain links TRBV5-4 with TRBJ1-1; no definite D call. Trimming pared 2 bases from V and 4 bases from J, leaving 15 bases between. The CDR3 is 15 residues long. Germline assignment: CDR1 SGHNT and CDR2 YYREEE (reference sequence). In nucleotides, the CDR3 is TGTGCCAGCAGCTTTGGGTGGGCCCCGGTCACTGAAGCTTTCTTT. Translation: CASSFGWAPVTEAFF.

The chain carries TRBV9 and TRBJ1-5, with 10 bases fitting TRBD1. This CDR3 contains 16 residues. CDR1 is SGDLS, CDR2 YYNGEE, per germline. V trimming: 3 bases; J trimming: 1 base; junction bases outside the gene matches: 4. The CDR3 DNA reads TGTGCCAGCAGCGCCGGGACAGGGGAAAGCAATCAGCCCCAGCATTTT. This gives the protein CASSAGTGESNQPQHF.

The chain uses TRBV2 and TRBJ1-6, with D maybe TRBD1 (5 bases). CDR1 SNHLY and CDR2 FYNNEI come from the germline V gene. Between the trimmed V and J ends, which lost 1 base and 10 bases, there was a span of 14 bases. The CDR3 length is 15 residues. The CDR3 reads CASSEGSTDWSPLHF. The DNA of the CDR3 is TGTGCCAGCAGTGAAGGTTCGACAGATTGGTCACCCCTCCACTTT.

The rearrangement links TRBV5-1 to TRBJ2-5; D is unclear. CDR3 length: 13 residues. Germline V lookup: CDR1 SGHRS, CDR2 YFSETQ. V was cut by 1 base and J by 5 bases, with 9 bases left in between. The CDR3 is CASSLSQVETQYF. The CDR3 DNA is TGCGCCAGCAGCTTGAGCCAGGTCGAGACCCAGTACTTC.